This entry is about one T cell receptor (beta chain). This specimen belongs to a study of blood T cell repertoires in COVID-19. Across the study: COVID-19 samples collected from the United States, Italy and Spain covered acute and convalescent phases.

Deletions cut 7 bases from V and 3 bases from J, with 6 bases between. CDR3 length: 11 amino acids. Some clones are missing from TCRdb's copy, which holds only in-frame ones; the method was immunoSEQ multiplex PCR. The data show about 210,000 clones, about 85% seen once. This TCR came from a man between 65 and 85 years old with acute or convalescent COVID-19. Sequencing input: peripheral blood. The chain employs TRBV12-3 or TRBV12-4 and TRBJ1-1; D is ambiguous. CDR3 sequence (DNA): TGTGCCAGCACCCCCTACACTGAAGCTTTCTTT. It translates to CASTPYTEAFF.